Sequencing of this TCR beta chain was carried out in a study of T cell responses to AZD1222 COVID-19 vaccine. The CDR3 length is 15 residues. The V gene's germline CDR1 is MNHEY and CDR2 SVGAGI. Trimming removed 5 bases from V and 6 bases from J; junction bases left unmatched: 11. This table comes from immunoSEQ multiplex PCR, and its TCRdb copy is limited to in-frame clones, with some not included. The sample has some 84,000 clones, 80% to 90% seen once. The clonotype was recovered from an adult in good health. V is TRBV6-5 and J is TRBJ1-2; TRBD1 matches 8 bases. Here the sequenced sample was peripheral blood, taken on day 0 of AZD1222 vaccination. The CDR3 loop reads CASSRDRKSLDGYTF. The CDR3 DNA follows: TGTGCCAGCAGTCGGGACAGGAAAAGTCTTGATGGCTACACCTTC.